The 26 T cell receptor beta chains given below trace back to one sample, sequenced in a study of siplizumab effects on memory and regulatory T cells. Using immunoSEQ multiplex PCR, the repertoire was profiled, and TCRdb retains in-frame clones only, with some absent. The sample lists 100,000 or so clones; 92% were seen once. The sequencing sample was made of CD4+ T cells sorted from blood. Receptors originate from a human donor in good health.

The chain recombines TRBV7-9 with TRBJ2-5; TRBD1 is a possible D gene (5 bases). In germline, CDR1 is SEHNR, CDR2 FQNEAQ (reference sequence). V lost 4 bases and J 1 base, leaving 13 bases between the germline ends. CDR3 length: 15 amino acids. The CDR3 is CASSWSRQRQETQYF. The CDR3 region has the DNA TGTGCCAGCAGCTGGTCCCGACAGCGCCAAGAGACCCAGTACTTC.

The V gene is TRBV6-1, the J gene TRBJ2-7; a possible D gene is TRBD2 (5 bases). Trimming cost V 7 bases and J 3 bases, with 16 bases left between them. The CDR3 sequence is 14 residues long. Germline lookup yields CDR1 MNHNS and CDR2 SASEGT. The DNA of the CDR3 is TGTGCCAGCATTCTGGCTCGAGGGTACTACGAGCAGTACTTC. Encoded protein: CASILARGYYEQYF.

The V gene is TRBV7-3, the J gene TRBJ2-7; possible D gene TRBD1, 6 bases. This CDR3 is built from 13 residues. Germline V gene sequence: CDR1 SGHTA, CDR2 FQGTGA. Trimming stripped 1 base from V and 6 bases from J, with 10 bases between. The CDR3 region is CASSLIVGAEQYF. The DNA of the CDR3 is TGTGCCAGCAGCTTAATAGTGGGGGCCGAGCAGTACTTC.

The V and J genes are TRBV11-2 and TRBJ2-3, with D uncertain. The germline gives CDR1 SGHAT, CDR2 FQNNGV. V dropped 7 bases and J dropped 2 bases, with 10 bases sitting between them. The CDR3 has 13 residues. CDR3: CASTFYPTDTQYF. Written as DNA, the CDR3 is TGTGCCAGCACCTTCTATCCCACAGATACGCAGTATTTT.

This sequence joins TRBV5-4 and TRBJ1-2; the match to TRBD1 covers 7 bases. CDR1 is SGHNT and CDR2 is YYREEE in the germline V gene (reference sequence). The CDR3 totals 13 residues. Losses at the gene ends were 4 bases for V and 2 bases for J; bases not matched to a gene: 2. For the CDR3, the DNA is TGTGCCAGCAGCCCGGGACAGAACTATGGCTACACCTTC. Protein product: CASSPGQNYGYTF.

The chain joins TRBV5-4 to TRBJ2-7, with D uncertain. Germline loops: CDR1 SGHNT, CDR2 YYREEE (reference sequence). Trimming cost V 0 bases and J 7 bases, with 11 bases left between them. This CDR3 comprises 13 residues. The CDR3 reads CASSLASLGEQYF. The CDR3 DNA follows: TGTGCCAGCAGCTTGGCCTCCCTAGGGGAGCAGTACTTC.

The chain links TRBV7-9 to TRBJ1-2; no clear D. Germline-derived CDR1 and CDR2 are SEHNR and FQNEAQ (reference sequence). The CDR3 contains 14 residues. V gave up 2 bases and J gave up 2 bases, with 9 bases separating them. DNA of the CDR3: TGTGCCAGCAGCTTAAGTCAGAAGAACTATGGCTACACCTTC. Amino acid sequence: CASSLSQKNYGYTF.

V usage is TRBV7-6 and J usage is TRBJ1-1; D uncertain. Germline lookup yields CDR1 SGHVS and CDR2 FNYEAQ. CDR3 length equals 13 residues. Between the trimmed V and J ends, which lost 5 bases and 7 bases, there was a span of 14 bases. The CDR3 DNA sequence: TGTGCCAGCAGCCGCACGGTGGGCGGTGAAGCTTTCTTT. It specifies CASSRTVGGEAFF.

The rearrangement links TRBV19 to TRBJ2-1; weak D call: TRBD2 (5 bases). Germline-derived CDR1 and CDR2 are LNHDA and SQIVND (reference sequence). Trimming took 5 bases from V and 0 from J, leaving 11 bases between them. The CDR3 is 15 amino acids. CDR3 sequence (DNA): TGTGCCAGTAGTCGAAGCGGAAGCTCCTACAATGAGCAGTTCTTC. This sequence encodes CASSRSGSSYNEQFF. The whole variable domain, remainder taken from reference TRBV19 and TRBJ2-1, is DGGITQSPKYLFRKEGQNVTLSCEQNLNHDAMYWYRQDPGQGLRLIYYSQIVNDFQKGDIAEGYSVSREKKESFPLTVTSAQKNPTAFYLCASSRSGSSYNEQFFGPGTRLTVL.

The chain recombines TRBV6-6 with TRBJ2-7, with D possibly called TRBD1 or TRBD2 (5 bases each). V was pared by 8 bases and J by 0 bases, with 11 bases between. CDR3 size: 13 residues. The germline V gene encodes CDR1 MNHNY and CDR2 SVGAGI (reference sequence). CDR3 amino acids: CASLGRASYEQYF. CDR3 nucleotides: TGTGCCAGCTTGGGGCGGGCCTCCTACGAGCAGTACTTC.

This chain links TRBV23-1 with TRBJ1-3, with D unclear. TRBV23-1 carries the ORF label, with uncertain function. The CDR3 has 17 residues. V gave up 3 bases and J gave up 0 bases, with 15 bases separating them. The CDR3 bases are TGCGCCAGCAGTCAGCCCTTTATCCCCCACTCTGGAAACACCATATATTTT. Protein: CASSQPFIPHSGNTIYF.

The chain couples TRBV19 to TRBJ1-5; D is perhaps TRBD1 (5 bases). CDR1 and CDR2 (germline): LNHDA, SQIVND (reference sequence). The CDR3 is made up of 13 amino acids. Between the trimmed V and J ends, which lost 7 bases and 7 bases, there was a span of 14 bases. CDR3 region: CASTQGPGQPQHF. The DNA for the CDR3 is TGTGCCAGTACCCAGGGACCGGGCCAGCCCCAGCATTTT.

The CDR3 sequence: CASSLQAISSYNEQFF. The CDR3 DNA reads as TGTGCCAGCAGTTTACAGGCCATCAGCTCCTACAATGAGCAGTTCTTC. The J gene is TRBJ2-1, the V gene TRBV27; D is uncertain. Trimming stripped 2 bases from V and 0 bases from J, with 11 bases between. The germline V gene encodes CDR1 MNHEY and CDR2 SMNVEV (reference sequence). The length of the CDR3 is 16 residues.

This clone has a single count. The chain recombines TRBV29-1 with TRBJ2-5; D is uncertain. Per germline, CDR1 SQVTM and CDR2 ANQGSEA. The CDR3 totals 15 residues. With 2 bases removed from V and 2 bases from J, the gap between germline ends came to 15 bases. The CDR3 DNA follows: TGCAGCGTTGAAAGACGTTCCACCGATCAAGAGACCCAGTACTTC. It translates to CSVERRSTDQETQYF.

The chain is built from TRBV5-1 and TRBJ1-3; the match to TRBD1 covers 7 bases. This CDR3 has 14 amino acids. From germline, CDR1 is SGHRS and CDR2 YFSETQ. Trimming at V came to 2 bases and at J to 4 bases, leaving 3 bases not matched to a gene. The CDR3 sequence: CASSFTGEGNTIYF. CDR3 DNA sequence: TGCGCCAGCAGCTTTACAGGGGAAGGAAACACCATATATTTT.

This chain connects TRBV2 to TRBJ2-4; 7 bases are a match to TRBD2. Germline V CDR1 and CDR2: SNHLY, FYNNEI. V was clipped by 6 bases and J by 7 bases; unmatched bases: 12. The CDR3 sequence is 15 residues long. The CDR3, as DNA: TGTGCCAGCAGCGGGAGCGGGACCCGGAGGAACATTCAGTACTTC. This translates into CASSGSGTRRNIQYF.

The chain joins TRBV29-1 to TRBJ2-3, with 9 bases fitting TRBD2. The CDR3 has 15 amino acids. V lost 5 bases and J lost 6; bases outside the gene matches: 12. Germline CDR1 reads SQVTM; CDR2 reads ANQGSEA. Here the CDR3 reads CSVFHGLAGLDTQYF. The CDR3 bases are TGCAGCGTTTTTCACGGCCTAGCGGGACTGGATACGCAGTATTTT.

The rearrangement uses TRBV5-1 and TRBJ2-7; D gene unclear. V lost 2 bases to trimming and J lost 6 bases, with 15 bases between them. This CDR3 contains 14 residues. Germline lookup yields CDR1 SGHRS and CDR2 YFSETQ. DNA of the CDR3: TGCGCCAGCAGCTTAGGTAGTGTGGATGCCGAGCAGTACTTC. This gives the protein CASSLGSVDAEQYF.

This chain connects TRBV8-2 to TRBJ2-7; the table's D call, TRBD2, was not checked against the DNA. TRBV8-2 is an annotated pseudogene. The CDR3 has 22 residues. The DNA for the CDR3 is TGTGGCAGTGCATCCGCAGCCCTTGCTCTCGGCCGGAGGCTAGATTGTACCTACGAGCAGTACTTC. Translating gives CGSASAALALGRRLDCTYEQYF.

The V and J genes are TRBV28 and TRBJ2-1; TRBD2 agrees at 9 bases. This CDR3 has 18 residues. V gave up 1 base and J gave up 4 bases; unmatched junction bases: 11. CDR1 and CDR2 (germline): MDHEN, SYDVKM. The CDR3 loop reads CASSLSPALAGLYNEQFF. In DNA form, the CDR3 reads TGTGCCAGCAGTTTATCGCCCGCCCTAGCGGGACTTTACAATGAGCAGTTCTTC.

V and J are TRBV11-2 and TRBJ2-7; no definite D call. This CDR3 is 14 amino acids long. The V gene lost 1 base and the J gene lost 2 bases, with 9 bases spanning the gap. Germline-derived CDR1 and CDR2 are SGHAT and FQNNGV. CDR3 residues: CASSLVAVAYEQYF. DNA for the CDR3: TGTGCCAGCAGCTTAGTGGCAGTAGCCTACGAGCAGTACTTC.

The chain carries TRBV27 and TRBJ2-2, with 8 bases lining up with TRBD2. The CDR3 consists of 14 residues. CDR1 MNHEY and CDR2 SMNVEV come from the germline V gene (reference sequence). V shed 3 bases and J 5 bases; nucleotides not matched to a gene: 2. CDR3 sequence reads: CASSLVAGTGELFF. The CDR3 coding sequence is TGTGCCAGCAGTTTGGTAGCGGGAACCGGGGAGCTGTTTTTT.

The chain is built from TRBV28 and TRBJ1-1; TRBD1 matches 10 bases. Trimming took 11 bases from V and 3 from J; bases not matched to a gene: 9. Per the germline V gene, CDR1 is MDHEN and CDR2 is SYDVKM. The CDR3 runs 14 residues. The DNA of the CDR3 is TGTGCCGGTAGGGACAGGGGAAAATACACTGAAGCTTTCTTT. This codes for CAGRDRGKYTEAFF.

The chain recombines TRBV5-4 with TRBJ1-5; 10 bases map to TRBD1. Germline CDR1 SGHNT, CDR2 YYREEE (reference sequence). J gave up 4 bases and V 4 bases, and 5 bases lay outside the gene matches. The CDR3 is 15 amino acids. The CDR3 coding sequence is TGTGCCAGCAGCGGGGGGACAGGGGTGAATCAGCCCCAGCATTTT. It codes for CASSGGTGVNQPQHF.

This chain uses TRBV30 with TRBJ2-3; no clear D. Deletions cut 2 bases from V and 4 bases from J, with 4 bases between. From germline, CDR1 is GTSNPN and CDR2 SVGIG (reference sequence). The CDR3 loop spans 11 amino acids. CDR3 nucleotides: TGTGCCTGGAGTAGATCAGATACGCAGTATTTT. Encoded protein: CAWSRSDTQYF.

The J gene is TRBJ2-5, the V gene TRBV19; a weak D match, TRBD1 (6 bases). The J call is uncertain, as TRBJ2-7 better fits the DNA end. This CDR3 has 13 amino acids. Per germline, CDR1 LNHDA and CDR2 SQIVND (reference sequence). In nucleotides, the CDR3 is TGTGCCAGTAGACTAACAGGGAGCTACGAGCAGTACTTC. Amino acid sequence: CASRLTGSYEQYF.